Below are 2 T cell receptor beta chains sequenced from a single sample in a study of blood T cell repertoires in COVID-19. Profiling relied on immunoSEQ multiplex PCR, and the TCRdb table lists in-frame clones only, not all of them. The sample has roughly 250,000 clones, roughly 83% seen once. The material sequenced was peripheral blood. The receptors derive from a woman aged 45-59 years with acute or convalescent COVID-19.

The chain combines TRBV7-2 with TRBJ2-7; D unclear. Germline V lookup: CDR1 SGHTA, CDR2 FQGNSA. V shed 5 bases and J shed 3 bases, with 11 bases lying between them. The CDR3 runs 13 residues. CDR3 sequence: CASSPLLNYEQYF. Written as DNA, the CDR3 is TGTGCCAGCAGCCCCCTGTTAAACTACGAGCAGTACTTC.

The genes are TRBV6-5 and TRBJ1-1, with a possible D match to TRBD1 (6 bases). The CDR3 contains 12 residues. The V gene's germline CDR1 is MNHEY and CDR2 SVGAGI. Trimming removed 6 bases at V and 3 bases at J, with 8 bases between. The CDR3 protein is CASRAGDTEAFF. CDR3 nucleotides: TGTGCCAGCAGGGCAGGGGACACTGAAGCTTTCTTT.